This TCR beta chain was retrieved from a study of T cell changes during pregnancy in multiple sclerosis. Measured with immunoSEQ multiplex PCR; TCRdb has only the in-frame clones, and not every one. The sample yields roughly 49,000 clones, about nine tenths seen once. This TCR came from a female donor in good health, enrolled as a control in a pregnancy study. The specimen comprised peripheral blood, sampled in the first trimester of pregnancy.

CDR3 nucleotide sequence: TGTGCCAGCAGCTCCGGGACAGGGGTCACCGGGGAGCTGTTTTTT. Encoded protein: CASSSGTGVTGELFF. The chain uses TRBV5-8 and TRBJ2-2; 10 bases match TRBD1. Per the germline V gene, CDR1 is SGHTS and CDR2 is YDEGEE. After removal of 3 bases from V and 4 bases from J, the junction contained 3 bases not matched to a gene. The CDR3 loop spans 15 amino acids.